The 10 T cell receptor beta chains in this list originate from one sample, sequenced in a study of cytomegalovirus exposure and HLA in healthy donors. The PCR used 60 Vbeta and 13 Jbeta primers. Sequencing used immunoSEQ multiplex PCR; TCRdb keeps in-frame clones, though not all of them. The table records 55,000 to 65,000 clones, roughly 83% of them present only once. The sample was PBMCs. The receptors shown here come from a human donor in good health.

This clone appeared a few times. The V gene is TRBV5-5, the J gene TRBJ1-2; 8 positions agree with TRBD1. The CDR3 has 15 amino acids. With 3 bases clipped from V and 7 bases from J, the junction kept 11 bases outside the gene matches. CDR1 SGHKS and CDR2 YYEKEE come from the germline V gene (reference sequence). DNA of the CDR3: TGTGCCAGCAGCTCCCCAGTAGACAGGGGCGGTGGCTACACCTTC. Its protein product is CASSSPVDRGGGYTF.

This sequence joins TRBV29-1 and TRBJ1-1, with a weak D call TRBD1 (5 bases). Germline V lookup: CDR1 SQVTM, CDR2 ANQGSEA. The CDR3 has 14 residues. With 4 bases removed from V and 7 bases from J, the gap between germline ends came to 19 bases. This chain's CDR3 is CSVVSGSSLNEAFF. The CDR3 region has the DNA TGCAGCGTTGTTTCAGGGTCCTCCCTTAATGAAGCTTTCTTT.

The V gene is TRBV15, the J gene TRBJ2-2; D remains unclear. V shed 1 base and J shed 6 bases, with 6 bases lying between them. CDR1 is LNHNV, CDR2 YYDKDF, per germline (reference sequence). The CDR3 is 13 residues long. This CDR3 is CATSRAYAGELFF. The CDR3 DNA follows: TGTGCCACCAGCAGAGCCTATGCCGGGGAGCTGTTTTTT.

The V and J genes are TRBV4-3 and TRBJ2-7; TRBD2 might be the D (5 bases). Germline assignment: CDR1 LGHNA and CDR2 YSLEER. The CDR3 extends over 13 amino acids. The germline V and J ends were trimmed by 6 bases and 0 bases, with 9 bases remaining between them. The CDR3 coding sequence is TGCGCCAGCAGTTTTAGCGACTCCTACGAGCAGTACTTC. Residues: CASSFSDSYEQYF.

This sequence joins TRBV2 and TRBJ2-2; 9 bases are a match to TRBD2. The germline V gene has CDR1 SNHLY and CDR2 FYNNEI. Trimming cost V 1 base and J 3 bases; bases outside gene matches: 6. The CDR3 loop spans 17 amino acids. For the CDR3, the DNA is TGTGCCAGCAGTGAAGACGTCCAGCGGGAGGACACCGGGGAGCTGTTTTTT. This gives the protein CASSEDVQREDTGELFF.

The rearrangement uses TRBV7-3 and TRBJ2-2; 9 bases line up with TRBD2. Germline CDR1 and CDR2: SGHTA and FQGTGA. V shed 5 bases, J shed 1 base, and the junction held 8 bases outside the gene matches. There are 17 residues in the CDR3. The CDR3: CASSPRPTSGNTGELFF. CDR3 DNA: TGTGCCAGCAGCCCCCGCCCGACTAGCGGGAACACCGGGGAGCTGTTTTTT.

The CDR3 nucleotides read TGTGCCAGCAGATATAAACGGAACTATGGCTACACCTTC. As protein: CASRYKRNYGYTF. This sequence joins TRBV6-5 and TRBJ1-2, with unresolved D. V lost 6 bases, J lost 2 bases, and 10 bases lay in between. The CDR3 runs to 13 residues. CDR1 is MNHEY and CDR2 is SVGAGI in the germline V gene.

As concerns this clone: Other DNA sequences within the sample encode an identical CDR3. V and J are TRBV9 and TRBJ2-2, with TRBD2 identical over 11 bases. Losses at the gene ends were 2 bases for V and 6 bases for J; bases not matched to a gene: 6. The CDR3 runs 16 residues. The germline V gene has CDR1 SGDLS and CDR2 YYNGEE. Written as DNA, the CDR3 is TGTGCCAGCAGCGTGACTAGCGGGATCGGCGCCGGGGAGCTGTTTTTT. It is translated as CASSVTSGIGAGELFF.

The rearrangement links TRBV6-1 to TRBJ1-4; D gene unclear. The CDR3 loop spans 13 amino acids. The V gene's germline CDR1 is MNHNS and CDR2 SASEGT. V was clipped by 4 bases and J by 2 bases, with 5 bases between them. CDR3 DNA: TGTGCCAGCAGTGGCAGGACTAATGAAAAACTGTTTTTT. Its translation: CASSGRTNEKLFF.

The chain carries TRBV5-1 and TRBJ2-7, with 10 bases matching TRBD1. V gave up 4 bases and J gave up 3 bases; unmatched junction bases: 7. Germline loops: CDR1 SGHRS, CDR2 YFSETQ. The CDR3 covers 15 residues. CDR3 in amino acids: CASSAAGQGYYEQYF. Written as DNA, the CDR3 is TGCGCCAGCAGCGCAGCGGGACAGGGGTACTACGAGCAGTACTTC.